Described below is a single T cell receptor beta chain sequence and its context. Antigen unknown. Using immunoSEQ multiplex PCR, the repertoire was profiled, and TCRdb retains in-frame clones only, with some absent. The sample contains 65,000 to 80,000 clones, approximately 80% of which appear only once. The germline gives CDR1 SGHTA, CDR2 FQGNSA. The length of the CDR3 is 11 residues. V was cut by 5 bases and J by 7 bases, with 7 bases left in between. This sample was taken from a study of OX40 agonist ivuxolimab in advanced cancers. Broader study findings: Fewer expanded clones were found on average in CD4+ than in CD8+ T cells.

The chain recombines TRBV7-2 with TRBJ2-3, with D possibly TRBD2 on 6 matching bases. The starting material was CD4+ or CD8+ T cells sorted from blood, obtained in a trial of the OX40 agonist ivuxolimab. The clonotype was recovered from an adult with an advanced solid tumor such as melanoma, head and neck, liver or kidney cancer. In DNA form, the CDR3 reads TGTGCCAGCAGCCGGGGGTATACGCAGTATTTT. As protein: CASSRGYTQYF.